Presented here are 19 T cell receptor beta chains from one specimen sequenced in a study of blood T cell repertoires in COVID-19. Measured with immunoSEQ multiplex PCR; TCRdb has only the in-frame clones, and not every one. Of 250,000 to 350,000 clones listed, around 87% were seen once; the top ten hold about 5%. Sample: PBMCs or T cells enriched from blood (not recorded which). The receptors were gathered from a woman younger than 45 who had recovered from COVID-19.

The rearrangement links TRBV2 to TRBJ2-1; TRBD2 is a possible D gene (5 bases). Trimming took 7 bases from V and 5 from J, leaving 15 bases between them. CDR3 length: 14 residues. CDR1 is SNHLY, CDR2 FYNNEI, per germline. CDR3 loop: CASTAQDSNNEQFF. The CDR3 nucleotides read TGTGCCAGCACCGCCCAGGACTCTAACAATGAGCAGTTCTTC. Variable domain in full (rest from reference TRBV2 and TRBJ2-1): EPEVTQTPSHQVTQMGQEVILRCVPISNHLYFYWYRQILGQKVEFLVSFYNNEISEKSEIFDDQFSVERPDGSNFTLKIRSTKLEDSAMYFCASTAQDSNNEQFFGPGTRLTVL.

This chain links TRBV5-4 with TRBJ1-2, with 7 bases fitting TRBD1. Germline CDR1 and CDR2: SGHNT and YYREEE (reference sequence). This CDR3 region has 14 residues. V was pared by 0 bases and J by 6 bases, with 5 bases of the junction left unmatched. As DNA, the CDR3 is TGTGCCAGCAGCTTGGAGGGGGCCTATGATGGCTACACCTTC. It yields the protein CASSLEGAYDGYTF.

This chain uses TRBV19 with TRBJ1-2, with TRBD1 matching over 10 bases. CDR3 length equals 15 residues. Trimming removed 6 bases from V and 3 bases from J; junction bases left unmatched: 7. Germline loops: CDR1 LNHDA, CDR2 SQIVND (reference sequence). Written as DNA, the CDR3 is TGTGCCAGTAGCCCAGTAGGACAGGGGGACTATGGCTACACCTTC. Translating it yields CASSPVGQGDYGYTF.

Comments on this clone: This same CDR3 is encoded by further DNA sequences in the sample. V gene TRBV7-9 combines with J gene TRBJ2-1; possible D gene TRBD1, 5 bases. Germline CDR1 and CDR2: SEHNR and FQNEAQ (reference sequence). V was cut by 5 bases and J by 8 bases, with 10 bases left in between. The CDR3 runs 12 residues. The CDR3 is CASSLLGDEQFF. CDR3 nucleotide sequence: TGTGCCAGCAGCCTGCTAGGGGATGAGCAGTTCTTC.

The genes are TRBV27 and TRBJ1-4; D gene ambiguous. Germline V gene data show CDR1 as MNHEY and CDR2 as SMNVEV (reference sequence). V was clipped by 8 bases and J by 0 bases, with 10 bases between them. The length of the CDR3 is 14 residues. In DNA form, the CDR3 reads TGTGCCAGCCGGCGGGTGTCAACTAATGAAAAACTGTTTTTT. The encoded protein is CASRRVSTNEKLFF.

The chain joins TRBV5-6 to TRBJ1-1, with no clear D. The germline CDR1 and CDR2 sequences are SGHDT and YYEEEE. The CDR3 runs to 12 residues. The V end lost 2 bases, the J end lost 4 bases, and 6 bases lay between the germline ends. This CDR3 is CASSFRGTEAFF. DNA for the CDR3: TGTGCCAGCAGCTTTCGGGGCACTGAAGCTTTCTTT.

The V and J genes are TRBV25-1 and TRBJ1-4, with a possible D match to TRBD1 (6 bases). This CDR3 is 12 amino acids long. Germline CDR1 MGHDK, CDR2 SYGVNS. The V end lost 4 bases, the J end lost 7 bases, and 7 bases lay between the germline ends. CDR3 in amino acids: CASSGTAEKLFF. For the CDR3, the DNA is TGTGCCAGCAGTGGGACAGCTGAAAAACTGTTTTTT.

To note about this clone: Other DNA sequences of this sample code for an identical CDR3. CDR3 loop: CSASPRRGQPQHF. CDR3 nucleotide sequence: TGCAGTGCTAGTCCGCGACGGGGTCAGCCCCAGCATTTT. The chain combines TRBV20-1 with TRBJ1-5; no clear D gene. The CDR3 has 13 residues. V dropped 3 bases and J dropped 6 bases, with 12 bases sitting between them. Germline V gene lookup returns CDR1 DFQATT and CDR2 SNEGSKA (reference sequence).

The J gene is TRBJ1-5, the V gene TRBV5-5, with TRBD1 matching over 10 bases. J was trimmed by 2 bases and V by 4 bases; bases with no gene match: 9. The CDR3 totals 17 residues. Germline V lookup: CDR1 SGHKS, CDR2 YYEKEE (reference sequence). The CDR3 sequence is CASSLRQGAIGNQPQHF. In DNA, the CDR3 is TGTGCCAGCAGCCTTAGACAGGGGGCTATAGGCAATCAGCCCCAGCATTTT. Full variable domain (rest looked up from reference TRBV5-5 and TRBJ1-5): DAGVTQSPTHLIKTRGQQVTLRCSPISGHKSVSWYQQVLGQGPQFIFQYYEKEERGRGNFPDRFSARQFPNYSSELNVNALLLGDSALYLCASSLRQGAIGNQPQHFGDGTRLSIL.

This sequence joins TRBV18 and TRBJ1-6; 10 bases are a match to TRBD1. The germline V gene encodes CDR1 KGHSH and CDR2 LQKENI. The CDR3 totals 15 residues. V dropped 2 bases and J dropped 7; count of bases not matched to a gene: 2. As DNA, the CDR3 is TGTGCCAGCTCACCAGTGGACAGGGGGAATTCACCCCTCCACTTT. It specifies CASSPVDRGNSPLHF.

V and J are TRBV10-3 and TRBJ2-5; 9 nucleotides match TRBD2. Unmatched junction bases numbered 8, after V lost 4 bases and J lost 5 bases. The CDR3 spans 15 residues. Per the germline V gene, CDR1 is ENHRY and CDR2 is SYGVKD. CDR3 loop: CAISGAGGPSETQYF. The CDR3 DNA is TGTGCCATCAGTGGCGCGGGGGGGCCTTCGGAGACCCAGTACTTC.

The chain joins TRBV18 to TRBJ1-2; 7 bases are a match to TRBD1. Germline trimming cut 5 bases from V and 2 bases from J; bases unmatched to any gene: 5. Germline V gene lookup returns CDR1 KGHSH and CDR2 LQKENI. This CDR3 region has 14 residues. This CDR3 reads CASSSGGRNYGYTF. DNA of the CDR3: TGTGCCAGCTCATCAGGGGGGCGAAACTATGGCTACACCTTC. Looking up the rest from reference TRBV18 and TRBJ1-2 gives the full variable domain: NAGVMQNPRHLVRRRGQEARLRCSPMKGHSHVYWYRQLPEEGLKFMVYLQKENIIDESGMPKERFSAEFPKEGPSILRIQQVVRGDSAAYFCASSSGGRNYGYTFGSGTRLTVV.

The chain employs TRBV15 and TRBJ1-2, with a tentative D call TRBD1 (5 bases). The CDR3 has 15 amino acids. V was pared by 4 bases and J by 3 bases, with 15 bases between. From germline, CDR1 is LNHNV and CDR2 YYDKDF (reference sequence). CDR3 DNA sequence: TGTGCCACCAGCAATACAGGAGCTTCATACTATGGCTACACCTTC. Translated, it gives CATSNTGASYYGYTF.

The chain has TRBV7-8 and TRBJ2-5; tentatively, D is TRBD2 (6 bases). The CDR3 consists of 13 residues. The germline V and J ends were trimmed by 1 base and 5 bases, with 8 bases remaining between them. Germline CDR1 SGHVS, CDR2 FQNEAQ. In DNA form, the CDR3 reads TGTGCCAGCAGCTTAGGGGAGGTCGAGACCCAGTACTTC. Its translation: CASSLGEVETQYF.

The chain couples TRBV12-1 to TRBJ1-5. TRBV12-1 is an annotated pseudogene. The CDR3 has 11 amino acids. CDR3 DNA: TGTGCCAGCCACCTACTTCAGCCCCAGCATTTT. This gives the protein CASHLLQPQHF.

The CDR3 reads CASSPTGDISGNTIYF. The CDR3 DNA is TGTGCCAGCAGCCCCACGGGGGATATCTCCGGAAACACCATATATTTT. V and J are TRBV7-9 and TRBJ1-3; TRBD1 might be the D (5 bases). The CDR3 length is 16 residues. With 5 bases removed from V and 4 bases from J, the gap between germline ends came to 18 bases. Per germline, CDR1 SEHNR and CDR2 FQNEAQ (reference sequence). The whole variable domain, remainder taken from reference TRBV7-9 and TRBJ1-3, is DTGVSQNPRHKITKRGQNVTFRCDPISEHNRLYWYRQTLGQGPEFLTYFQNEAQLEKSRLLSDRFSAERPKGSFSTLEIQRTEQGDSAMYLCASSPTGDISGNTIYFGEGSWLTVV.

V usage is TRBV10-3 and J usage is TRBJ2-2; TRBD2 aligns across 10 bases. This CDR3 has 16 residues. Germline CDR1 reads ENHRY; CDR2 reads SYGVKD. With 0 bases clipped from V and 7 bases from J, the junction kept 5 bases outside the gene matches. The CDR3 DNA reads TGTGCCATCAGTGAGTCCGAGCGGGGGGGCTTCGGGGAGCTGTTTTTT. It specifies CAISESERGGFGELFF.

The J gene is TRBJ1-2, the V gene TRBV6-5; 7 bases match TRBD1. The V and J ends lost 8 bases and 7 bases, in that order; junction bases with no gene match: 10. Germline V lookup: CDR1 MNHEY, CDR2 SVGAGI. This CDR3 is built from 13 residues. CDR3 residues: CASDRDSLSGYTF. For the CDR3, the DNA is TGTGCCAGCGATCGGGACAGTTTATCTGGCTACACCTTC.

The chain links TRBV27 to TRBJ2-1; 9 nucleotides align to TRBD2. The CDR3 has 17 residues. The germline gives CDR1 MNHEY, CDR2 SMNVEV (reference sequence). J was trimmed by 7 bases and V by 6 bases; bases with no gene match: 16. Written as DNA, the CDR3 is TGTGCCAGCAGGGCCCCCACCGGGACTAGCCGGTTGAATGAGCAGTTCTTC. Its translation is CASRAPTGTSRLNEQFF.